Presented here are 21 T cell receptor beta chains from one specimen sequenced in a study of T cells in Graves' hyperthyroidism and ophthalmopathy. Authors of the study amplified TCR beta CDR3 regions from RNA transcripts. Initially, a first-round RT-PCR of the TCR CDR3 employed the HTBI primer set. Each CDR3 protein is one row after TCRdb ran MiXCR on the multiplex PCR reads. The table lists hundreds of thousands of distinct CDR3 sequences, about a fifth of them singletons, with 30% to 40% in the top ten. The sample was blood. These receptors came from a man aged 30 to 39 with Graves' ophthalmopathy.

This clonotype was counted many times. CDR3 residues: CASTEGGGSSYEQYF. DNA of the CDR3: TGTGCCAGCACCGAAGGCGGGGGAAGCTCCTACGAGCAGTACTTC. V gene TRBV28 combines with J gene TRBJ2-7, with 7 bases matching TRBD2. Germline V gene data show CDR1 as MDHEN and CDR2 as SYDVKM. This CDR3 has 15 residues. J was trimmed by 0 bases and V by 7 bases; bases with no gene match: 9.

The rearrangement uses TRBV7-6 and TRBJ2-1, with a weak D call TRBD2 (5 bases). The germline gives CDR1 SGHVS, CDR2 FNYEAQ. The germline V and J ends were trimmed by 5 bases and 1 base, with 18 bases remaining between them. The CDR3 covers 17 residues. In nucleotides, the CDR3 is TGTGCCAGCAGCGACCGACCTGCCAGGAGGTCCTACAATGAGCAGTTCTTC. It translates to CASSDRPARRSYNEQFF. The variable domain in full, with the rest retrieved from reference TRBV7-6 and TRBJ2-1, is GAGVSQSPRYKVTKRGQDVALRCDPISGHVSLYWYRQALGQGPEFLTYFNYEAQQDKSGLPNDRFSAERPEGSISTLTIQRTEQRDSAMYRCASSDRPARRSYNEQFFGPGTRLTVL.

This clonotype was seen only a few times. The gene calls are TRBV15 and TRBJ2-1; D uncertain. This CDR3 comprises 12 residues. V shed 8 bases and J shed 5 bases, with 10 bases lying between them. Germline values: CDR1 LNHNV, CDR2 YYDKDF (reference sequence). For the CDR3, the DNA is TGTGCCACCCTAAACGTACACAATGAGCAGTTCTTC. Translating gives CATLNVHNEQFF. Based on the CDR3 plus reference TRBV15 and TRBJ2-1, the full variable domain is DAMVIQNPRYQVTQFGKPVTLSCSQTLNHNVMYWYQQKSSQAPKLLFHYYDKDFNNEADTPDNFQSRRPNTSFCFLDIRSPGLGDTAMYLCATLNVHNEQFFGPGTRLTVL.

CDR3: CATSAGGENQPQHF. CDR3 nucleotides: TGTGCCACCAGTGCAGGGGGCGAGAATCAGCCCCAGCATTTT. The chain carries TRBV24-1 and TRBJ1-5, with TRBD1 matching over 8 bases. Germline V gives CDR1 KGHDR, CDR2 SFDVKD. This CDR3 contains 14 residues. Germline trimming cut 5 bases from V and 4 bases from J; bases unmatched to any gene: 3.

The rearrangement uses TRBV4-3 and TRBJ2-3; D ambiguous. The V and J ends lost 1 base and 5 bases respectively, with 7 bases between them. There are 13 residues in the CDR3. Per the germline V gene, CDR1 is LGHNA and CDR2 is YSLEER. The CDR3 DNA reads TGCGCCAGCAGCCAAGTCCTTAGAGATACGCAGTATTTT. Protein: CASSQVLRDTQYF.

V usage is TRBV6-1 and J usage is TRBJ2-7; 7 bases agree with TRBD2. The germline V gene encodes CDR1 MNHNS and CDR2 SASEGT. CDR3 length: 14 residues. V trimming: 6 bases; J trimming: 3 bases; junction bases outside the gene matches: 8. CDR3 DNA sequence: TGTGCCAGCAGGACTGGCGGGAGTGGCTACGAGCAGTACTTC. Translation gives CASRTGGSGYEQYF.

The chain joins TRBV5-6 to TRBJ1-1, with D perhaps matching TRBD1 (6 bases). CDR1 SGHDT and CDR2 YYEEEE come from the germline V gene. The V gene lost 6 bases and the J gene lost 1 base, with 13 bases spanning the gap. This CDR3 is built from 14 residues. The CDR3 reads CASTLGQPNTEAFF. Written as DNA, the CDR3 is TGTGCCAGCACCTTAGGACAGCCGAACACTGAAGCTTTCTTT.

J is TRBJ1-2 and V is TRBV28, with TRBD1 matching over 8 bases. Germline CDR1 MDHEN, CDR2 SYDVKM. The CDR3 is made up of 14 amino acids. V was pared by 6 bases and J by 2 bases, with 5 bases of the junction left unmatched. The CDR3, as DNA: TGTGCCAGCAGCCCCCACAGGGGGAACTATGGCTACACCTTC. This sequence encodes CASSPHRGNYGYTF.

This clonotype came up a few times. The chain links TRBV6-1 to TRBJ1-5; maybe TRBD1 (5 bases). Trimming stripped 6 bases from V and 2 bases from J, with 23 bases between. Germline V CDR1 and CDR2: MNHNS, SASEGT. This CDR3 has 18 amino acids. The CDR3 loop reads CASSIHLRDSGGNQPQHF. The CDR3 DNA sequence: TGTGCCAGCAGCATACACCTCCGGGACTCTGGGGGCAATCAGCCCCAGCATTTT.

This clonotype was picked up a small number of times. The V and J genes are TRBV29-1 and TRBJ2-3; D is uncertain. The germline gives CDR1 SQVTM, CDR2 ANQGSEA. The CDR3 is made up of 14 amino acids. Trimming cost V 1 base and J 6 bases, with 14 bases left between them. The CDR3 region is CSVEGGVRGDTQYF. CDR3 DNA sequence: TGCAGCGTTGAAGGGGGTGTTCGCGGTGATACGCAGTATTTT.

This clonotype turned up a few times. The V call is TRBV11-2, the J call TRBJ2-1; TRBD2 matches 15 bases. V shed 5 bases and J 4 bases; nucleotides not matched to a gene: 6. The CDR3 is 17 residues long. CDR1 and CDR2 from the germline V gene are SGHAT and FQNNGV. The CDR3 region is CASSPGLAGGRYNEQFF. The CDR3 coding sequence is TGTGCCAGCAGCCCTGGACTAGCGGGAGGGAGGTACAATGAGCAGTTCTTC.

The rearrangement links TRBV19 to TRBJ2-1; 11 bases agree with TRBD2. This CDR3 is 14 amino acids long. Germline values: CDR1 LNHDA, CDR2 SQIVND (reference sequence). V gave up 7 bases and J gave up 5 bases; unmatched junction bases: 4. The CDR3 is CASTGTSGNNEQFF. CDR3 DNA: TGTGCCAGTACCGGGACTAGCGGAAACAATGAGCAGTTCTTC.

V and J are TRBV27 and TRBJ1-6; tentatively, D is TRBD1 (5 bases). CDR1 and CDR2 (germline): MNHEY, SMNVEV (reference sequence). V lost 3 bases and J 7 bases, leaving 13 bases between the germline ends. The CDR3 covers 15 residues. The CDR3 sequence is CASSFGSGLNSPLHF. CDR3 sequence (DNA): TGTGCCAGCAGTTTCGGATCAGGGTTGAATTCACCCCTCCACTTT.

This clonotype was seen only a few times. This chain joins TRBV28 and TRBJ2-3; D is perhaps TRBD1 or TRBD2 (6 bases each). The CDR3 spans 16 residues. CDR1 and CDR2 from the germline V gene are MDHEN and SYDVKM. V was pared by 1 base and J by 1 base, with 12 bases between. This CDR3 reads CASSLSLGGGTDTQYF. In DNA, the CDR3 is TGTGCCAGCAGTTTATCCTTGGGGGGCGGCACAGATACGCAGTATTTT.

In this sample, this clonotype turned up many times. The DNA for the CDR3 is TGTGCCAGCACCCCAGGGGGCTTGGGCACCGGGGAGCTGTTTTTT. It encodes CASTPGGLGTGELFF. The chain recombines TRBV27 with TRBJ2-2; TRBD1 aligns across 8 bases. CDR3 size: 15 residues. V shed 7 bases, J shed 4 bases, and the junction held 8 bases outside the gene matches. Germline loops: CDR1 MNHEY, CDR2 SMNVEV (reference sequence).

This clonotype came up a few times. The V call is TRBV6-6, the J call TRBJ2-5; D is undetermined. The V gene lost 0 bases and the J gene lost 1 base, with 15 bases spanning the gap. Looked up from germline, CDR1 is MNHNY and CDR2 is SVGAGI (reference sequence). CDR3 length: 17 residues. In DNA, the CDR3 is TGTGCCAGCAGTTACTCGAACCCGCAAAAAAGCCAAGAGACCCAGTACTTC. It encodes CASSYSNPQKSQETQYF.

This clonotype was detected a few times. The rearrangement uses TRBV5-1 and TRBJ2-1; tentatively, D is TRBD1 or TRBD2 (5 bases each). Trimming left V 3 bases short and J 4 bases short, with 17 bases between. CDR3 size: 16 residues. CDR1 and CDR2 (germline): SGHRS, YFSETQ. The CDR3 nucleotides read TGCGCCAGCAGCTCCCCTTTCCCGGGGCCATACAATGAGCAGTTCTTC. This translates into CASSSPFPGPYNEQFF.

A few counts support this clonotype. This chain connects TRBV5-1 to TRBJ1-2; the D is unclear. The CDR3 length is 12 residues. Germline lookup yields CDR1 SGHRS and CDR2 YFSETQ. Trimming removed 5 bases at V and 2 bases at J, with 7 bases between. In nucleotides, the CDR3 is TGCGCCAGCAGGGATGGGAACTATGGCTACACCTTC. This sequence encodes CASRDGNYGYTF.

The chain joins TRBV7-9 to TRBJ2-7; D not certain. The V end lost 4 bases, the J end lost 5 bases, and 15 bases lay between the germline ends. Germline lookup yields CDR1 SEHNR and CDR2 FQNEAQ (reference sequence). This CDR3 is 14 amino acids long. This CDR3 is CASSYLAGSHEQYF. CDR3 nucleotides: TGTGCCAGCAGCTATTTGGCTGGCAGCCACGAGCAGTACTTC.

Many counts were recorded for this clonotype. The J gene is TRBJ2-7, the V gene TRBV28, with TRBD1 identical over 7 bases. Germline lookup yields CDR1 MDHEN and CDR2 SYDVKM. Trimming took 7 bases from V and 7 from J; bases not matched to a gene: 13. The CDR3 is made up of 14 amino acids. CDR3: CASNSYRGSGEQYF. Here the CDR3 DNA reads TGTGCCAGCAATTCCTACAGGGGTTCTGGGGAGCAGTACTTC.

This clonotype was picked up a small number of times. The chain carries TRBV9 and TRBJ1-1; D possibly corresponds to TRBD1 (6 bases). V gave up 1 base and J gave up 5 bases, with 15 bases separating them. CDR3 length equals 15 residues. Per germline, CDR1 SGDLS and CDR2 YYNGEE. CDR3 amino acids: CASSVKGGSETEAFF. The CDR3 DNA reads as TGTGCCAGCAGCGTAAAGGGGGGCTCGGAGACTGAAGCTTTCTTT.